One sample yielded the 20 T cell receptor beta chains listed below, sequenced in a study of technical replicates of blood from a few donors. Assay used: immunoSEQ multiplex PCR; TCRdb lists only in-frame clones, some missing. The top ten clones hold approximately 0.24% of a sample with more than 65,000 clones, just under 95% of them seen once. Input material: T cells isolated from PBMCs. Receptors originate from a human donor in good health.

The V and J genes are TRBV28 and TRBJ2-3; perhaps TRBD2 as D (5 bases). The CDR3 loop spans 12 amino acids. Germline-derived CDR1 and CDR2 are MDHEN and SYDVKM. Trimming removed 2 bases from V and 14 bases from J, with 14 bases in between. CDR3 sequence (DNA): TGTGCCAGCAGTTTAATCGAGGGATTCGTGTATTTT. Protein sequence: CASSLIEGFVYF.

This rearrangement joins TRBV7-9 to TRBJ2-2; TRBD2 aligns across 11 bases. Germline trimming cut 2 bases from V and 11 bases from J; bases unmatched to any gene: 4. Germline assignment: CDR1 SEHNR and CDR2 FQNEAQ (reference sequence). The CDR3 covers 14 residues. CDR3: CASSLSSGGAELFF. In DNA form, the CDR3 reads TGTGCCAGCAGCTTAAGTAGCGGGGGGGCCGAGCTGTTTTTT.

This clone occurred once. The V call is TRBV9, the J call TRBJ1-1; weak D call: TRBD1 (6 bases). V was shortened by 4 bases and J by 3 bases, with 10 bases between the two germline ends. The germline CDR1 and CDR2 sequences are SGDLS and YYNGEE. The CDR3 is made up of 13 amino acids. The CDR3 loop reads CASSTRTDTEAFF. The CDR3, as DNA: TGTGCCAGCAGCACCCGGACAGACACTGAAGCTTTCTTT.

CDR3 protein: CASSSSRDEVGGQSPQHF. The DNA of the CDR3 is TGTGCCAGCAGCTCAAGCCGAGATGAGGTGGGGGGTCAGAGCCCCCAGCATTTT. The rearrangement joins TRBV7-9 to TRBJ1-5, with a tentative D call TRBD1 (5 bases). Germline V gives CDR1 SEHNR, CDR2 FQNEAQ (reference sequence). The V gene lost 4 bases and the J gene lost 10 bases, with 29 bases spanning the gap. This CDR3 has 18 amino acids.

The CDR3 nucleotides read TGTGCCAGCTCACCTGACATGTGGGGCTACACCTTC. Protein: CASSPDMWGYTF. This chain uses TRBV18 with TRBJ1-2; D gene ambiguous. This CDR3 comprises 12 residues. V was cut by 3 bases and J by 8 bases, with 10 bases left in between. The germline CDR1 and CDR2 sequences are KGHSH and LQKENI.

The chain employs TRBV4-1 and TRBJ2-1; D is perhaps TRBD2 (5 bases). Germline V CDR1 and CDR2: MGHRA, YSYEKL. Trimming pared 0 bases from V and 9 bases from J, leaving 21 bases between. The CDR3 spans 17 residues. Written as DNA, the CDR3 is TGCGCCAGCAGCCAAGATCGAGCCCTAAAAGCCAGCGGTGAGCAGTTCTTC. Translation gives CASSQDRALKASGEQFF.

The V and J genes are TRBV15 and TRBJ2-2; D not resolved. V gave up 0 bases and J gave up 6 bases, with 8 bases separating them. The germline V gene has CDR1 LNHNV and CDR2 YYDKDF (reference sequence). This CDR3 is 14 amino acids long. The CDR3 DNA follows: TGTGCCACCAGCAGAGAACCGCTAGCCGGGGAGCTGTTTTTT. It yields the protein CATSREPLAGELFF.

The V and J genes are TRBV5-5 and TRBJ2-5; 7 nucleotides agree with TRBD1. Germline loops: CDR1 SGHKS, CDR2 YYEKEE (reference sequence). The CDR3 covers 14 residues. The V and J ends lost 0 bases and 3 bases, in that order; junction bases with no gene match: 2. This chain's CDR3 is CASSLVGTEETQYF. The DNA for the CDR3 is TGTGCCAGCAGCTTGGTCGGGACAGAAGAGACCCAGTACTTC.

The chain recombines TRBV13 with TRBJ2-3, with 8 bases fitting TRBD1. V shed 2 bases, J shed 2 bases, and the junction held 9 bases outside the gene matches. CDR1 is PRHDT, CDR2 FYEKMQ, per germline (reference sequence). The CDR3 totals 17 residues. CDR3 protein: CASSLRDRPYYTDTQYF. CDR3 DNA sequence: TGTGCCAGCAGCTTAAGGGACAGGCCCTACTACACAGATACGCAGTATTTT.

The rearrangement uses TRBV29-1 and TRBJ1-1; D is perhaps TRBD1 (5 bases). CDR3 length equals 13 residues. Germline V gene lookup returns CDR1 SQVTM and CDR2 ANQGSEA. The germline V and J ends were trimmed by 7 bases and 1 base, with 13 bases remaining between them. CDR3 bases: TGCAGCGCTCTGGGGCCGGGGAACACTGAAGCTTTCTTT. Protein product: CSALGPGNTEAFF.

Here the CDR3 DNA reads TGTGCCAGCAGCATGGACTCCGGAGGGCAGTTCTTC. Its translation: CASSMDSGGQFF. This rearrangement joins TRBV5-4 to TRBJ2-1; D might be TRBD2 (5 bases). Trimming took 4 bases from V and 12 from J, leaving 14 bases between them. In germline, CDR1 is SGHNT, CDR2 YYREEE (reference sequence). The CDR3 totals 12 residues. The variable domain in full, with the rest retrieved from reference TRBV5-4 and TRBJ2-1, is ETGVTQSPTHLIKTRGQQVTLRCSSQSGHNTVSWYQQALGQGPQFIFQYYREEENGRGNFPPRFSGLQFPNYSSELNVNALELDDSALYLCASSMDSGGQFFGPGTRLTVL.

The gene calls are TRBV10-3 and TRBJ2-5, with no clear D. The germline V and J ends were trimmed by 8 bases and 2 bases, with 9 bases remaining between them. The CDR3 extends over 12 amino acids. From germline, CDR1 is ENHRY and CDR2 SYGVKD. The DNA for the CDR3 is TGTGCCATCTCGGCGGTTCAAGAGACCCAGTACTTC. The encoded protein is CAISAVQETQYF.

The chain joins TRBV18 to TRBJ1-1; 7 bases are a match to TRBD1. The length of the CDR3 is 14 residues. Unmatched junction bases numbered 3, after V lost 4 bases and J lost 1 base. CDR1 KGHSH and CDR2 LQKENI come from the germline V gene. As DNA, the CDR3 is TGTGCCAGCTCACGCCGGACAGGGAACACTGAAGCTTTCTTT. The encoded protein is CASSRRTGNTEAFF. The full variable domain, in which reference TRBV18 and TRBJ1-1 provide the parts outside the CDR3, is NAGVMQNPRHLVRRRGQEARLRCSPMKGHSHVYWYRQLPEEGLKFMVYLQKENIIDESGMPKERFSAEFPKEGPSILRIQQVVRGDSAAYFCASSRRTGNTEAFFGQGTRLTVV.

The V gene is TRBV4-1, the J gene TRBJ2-1; no definite D call. Trimming left V 3 bases short and J 0 bases short, with 18 bases between. CDR3 length equals 18 residues. Per the germline V gene, CDR1 is MGHRA and CDR2 is YSYEKL. This chain's CDR3 is CASSHPARVRSSYNEQFF. The CDR3 DNA is TGCGCCAGCAGCCACCCTGCCCGGGTCCGAAGCTCCTACAATGAGCAGTTCTTC.

The chain combines TRBV15 with TRBJ2-4, with 9 nucleotides matching TRBD1. The CDR3 runs 17 residues. The V gene end was trimmed by 0 bases and the J gene end by 7 bases; junction bases not matched to a gene: 10. CDR1 and CDR2 from the germline V gene are LNHNV and YYDKDF (reference sequence). The CDR3 bases are TGTGCCACCAGCAGAGATCCGCTTGTTGACAGGGGGAACATTCAGTACTTC. Protein sequence: CATSRDPLVDRGNIQYF.

V gene TRBV4-2 combines with J gene TRBJ2-5, with TRBD1 identical over 8 bases. V gave up 2 bases and J gave up 7 bases; unmatched junction bases: 9. Germline lookup yields CDR1 LGHNA and CDR2 YNFKEQ. This CDR3 is 15 amino acids long. The CDR3 sequence: CASSQSVRGLRTQYF. CDR3 nucleotides: TGTGCCAGCAGCCAAAGCGTCAGGGGGCTGCGGACCCAGTACTTC.

J is TRBJ1-2 and V is TRBV27; D unclear. V was pared by 6 bases and J by 0 bases, with 8 bases between. This CDR3 has 13 residues. The V gene's germline CDR1 is MNHEY and CDR2 SMNVEV (reference sequence). Written as DNA, the CDR3 is TGTGCCAGCAGGCGCGGTCCTAACTATGGCTACACCTTC. It codes for CASRRGPNYGYTF.

The rearrangement joins TRBV13 to TRBJ1-2; unclear D gene. Germline V gene lookup returns CDR1 PRHDT and CDR2 FYEKMQ (reference sequence). CDR3 size: 12 residues. V was clipped by 1 base and J by 8 bases, with 8 bases between them. The CDR3 DNA is TGTGCCAGCAGCTTAGAATCCAGGGGCTACACCTTC. Protein product: CASSLESRGYTF.

This rearrangement joins TRBV7-8 to TRBJ2-1, with D perhaps matching TRBD1 (6 bases). CDR1 and CDR2 (germline): SGHVS, FQNEAQ. This CDR3 has 15 amino acids. V gave up 1 base and J gave up 14 bases, with 21 bases separating them. Here the CDR3 reads CASSLVTAGSKGEFF. CDR3 nucleotide sequence: TGTGCCAGCAGCTTAGTTACGGCAGGTTCAAAGGGGGAGTTCTTC.

V is TRBV7-8 and J is TRBJ1-6, with a possible D match to TRBD1 (5 bases). The CDR3 spans 14 residues. The germline V gene has CDR1 SGHVS and CDR2 FQNEAQ. Trimming removed 1 base at V and 7 bases at J, with 8 bases between. The DNA for the CDR3 is TGTGCCAGCAGCTTAGAGGGGTACAATTCACCCCTCCACTTT. Translation gives CASSLEGYNSPLHF.